What follows is one TCR beta chain and its context. Antigen unknown. The data derive from a study of T cells after yellow fever vaccination. Study-wide results and caveats: Post-booster repertoires contained most primary-vaccination clones again (roughly 96% CD4, 85% to 90% CD8). Abundant bulk-derived clonotypes could contaminate FACS-sorted repertoires.

The study made its TCR cDNA through 5'RACE template switching. That step introduced a universal primer site along with UMIs. Each CDR3 protein gets one entry after TCRdb re-called the 5' RACE reads with MiXCR. The sample holds hundreds of thousands of distinct CDR3 sequences; 7.5% to 9% are singletons and the top ten take roughly 17%. The germline V gene encodes CDR1 SGHRS and CDR2 YFSETQ. With 7 bases removed from V and 2 bases from J, the gap between germline ends came to 15 bases. CDR3 length: 15 amino acids. This specimen consisted of PBMCs, obtained on the day of the first yellow fever vaccination. The clonotype comes from a man aged 18 to 35 who received the YFV17D yellow fever vaccine. The chain couples TRBV5-1 to TRBJ2-2, with D hard to call. CDR3 DNA: TGCGCCAGCGGTTGGACGGAAGAAAACACCGGGGAGCTGTTTTTT. This codes for CASGWTEENTGELFF.